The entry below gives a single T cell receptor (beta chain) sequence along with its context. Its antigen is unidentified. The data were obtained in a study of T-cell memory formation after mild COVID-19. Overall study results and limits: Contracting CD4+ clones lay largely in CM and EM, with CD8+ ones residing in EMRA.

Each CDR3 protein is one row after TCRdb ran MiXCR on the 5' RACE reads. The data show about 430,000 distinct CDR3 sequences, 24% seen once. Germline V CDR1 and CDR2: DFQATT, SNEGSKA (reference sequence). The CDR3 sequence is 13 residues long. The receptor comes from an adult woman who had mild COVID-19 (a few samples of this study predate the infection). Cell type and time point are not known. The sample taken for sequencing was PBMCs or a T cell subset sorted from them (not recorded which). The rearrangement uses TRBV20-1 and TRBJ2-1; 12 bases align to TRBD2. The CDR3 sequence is CSGRLAGANEQFF. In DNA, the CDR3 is TGCAGCGGCCGACTAGCGGGGGCCAATGAGCAGTTCTTC.